These 30 T cell receptor beta chains were sequenced from one sample in a study of T cells after posttransplantation cyclophosphamide (TCRdb year 2016). The protocol used for the library was the immunoSEQ multiplex PCR assay. TCRdb re-hosts the immuneACCESS table, in-frame sequences only. Its copies lack some clones; in the studies checked, an unresolved V gene accounts for under half of them, and the cause for the rest is not known. The table shows roughly 49,000 clones here, with no singletons. Jointly, the top ten make up 2.2% of the sample. The sample taken for sequencing was PBMCs. Receptor source: a middle-aged man in good health, CMV-negative, and a related stem cell transplant donor.

Ten or more counts support this clone. The genes are TRBV29-1 and TRBJ2-7; 7 bases line up with TRBD2. The CDR3 length is 16 residues. Germline CDR1 and CDR2: SQVTM and ANQGSEA. Trimming took 3 bases from V and 2 from J; bases not matched to a gene: 13. In nucleotides, the CDR3 is TGCAGCGTTGAGGCCCACGGAGCGGGATCAACCTACGAGCAGTACTTC. The encoded protein is CSVEAHGAGSTYEQYF.

This clone was recorded at least ten times. The J gene is TRBJ2-2, the V gene TRBV30; perhaps TRBD1 as D (6 bases). Germline CDR1 GTSNPN, CDR2 SVGIG (reference sequence). Trimming left V 0 bases short and J 7 bases short, with 24 bases between. This CDR3 is built from 18 residues. DNA of the CDR3: TGTGCCTGGAGTGTAATATCACGAGGGGGTACCAGAATCGGGGAGCTGTTTTTT. Translation: CAWSVISRGGTRIGELFF.

In its sample, this clone was seen many times. This chain joins TRBV27 and TRBJ2-7, with a tentative D call TRBD1 (6 bases). From germline, CDR1 is MNHEY and CDR2 SMNVEV (reference sequence). The CDR3 extends over 14 amino acids. V was shortened by 5 bases and J by 5 bases, with 16 bases between the two germline ends. The CDR3 DNA follows: TGTGCCAGCAGTCCCCAGAGGGGGATGCACGAGCAGTACTTC. The encoded protein is CASSPQRGMHEQYF.

This clone was recorded at least ten times. The chain is built from TRBV2 and TRBJ1-2; D is undetermined. V gave up 7 bases and J gave up 3 bases, with 12 bases separating them. This CDR3 spans 13 amino acids. Germline CDR1 is SNHLY and CDR2 is FYNNEI. Here the CDR3 DNA reads TGTGCCAGCACCCAGGTGATGGACTATGGCTACACCTTC. This translates into CASTQVMDYGYTF.

This clone was counted ten times or more. The chain employs TRBV14 and TRBJ2-7, with D perhaps matching TRBD1 (6 bases). The CDR3 contains 13 residues. V gave up 3 bases and J gave up 6 bases, with 12 bases separating them. Per the germline V gene, CDR1 is SGHDN and CDR2 is FVKESK. The CDR3 nucleotides are TGTGCCAGCAGCCATCTTACAGGGTCCGAGCAGTACTTC. Encoded protein: CASSHLTGSEQYF.

This clone was observed many times. The J gene is TRBJ1-2, the V gene TRBV28; TRBD1 matches at 9 bases. The CDR3 runs to 13 residues. J lost 7 bases, V lost 2 bases, and 2 bases had no gene match. Germline loops: CDR1 MDHEN, CDR2 SYDVKM. The CDR3 region is CASSLRTGVGYTF. CDR3 sequence (DNA): TGTGCCAGCAGTTTAAGGACAGGGGTTGGCTACACCTTC.

This clone was seen at least ten times. J is TRBJ1-1 and V is TRBV7-2; 7 bases map to TRBD1. The trim removed 2 bases at V and 6 bases at J, leaving 6 bases unmatched. The germline V gene encodes CDR1 SGHTA and CDR2 FQGNSA. CDR3 length equals 14 residues. In nucleotides, the CDR3 is TGTGCCAGCAGCTTAACAGGGGCGGGCGCTGAAGCTTTCTTT. As protein: CASSLTGAGAEAFF.

This clone was counted at least ten times. This rearrangement joins TRBV2 to TRBJ2-3, with D perhaps TRBD2 (5 bases). Trimming removed 5 bases from V and 1 base from J, with 13 bases in between. Germline-derived CDR1 and CDR2 are SNHLY and FYNNEI. This CDR3 comprises 15 residues. CDR3 nucleotide sequence: TGTGCCAGCAGTCCTCCGGGGATCCGCACAGATACGCAGTATTTT. Its translation: CASSPPGIRTDTQYF.

This clone has at least ten counts. The rearrangement uses TRBV7-9 and TRBJ1-2; tentatively, D is TRBD1 (5 bases). Deletions cut 5 bases from V and 4 bases from J, with 23 bases between. Germline CDR1 SEHNR, CDR2 FQNEAQ (reference sequence). CDR3 size: 17 residues. Written as DNA, the CDR3 is TGTGCCAGCAGCCCTAGTAGGACGACAGACGTCGGCTATGGCTACACCTTC. It translates to CASSPSRTTDVGYGYTF.

This clone was picked up many times. V and J are TRBV18 and TRBJ2-7; D is uncertain. The CDR3 sequence is 13 residues long. In germline, CDR1 is KGHSH, CDR2 LQKENI. V was clipped by 3 bases and J by 4 bases, with 10 bases between them. CDR3 sequence (DNA): TGTGCCAGCTCACCTTCGGCAGGTTACGAGCAGTACTTC. This gives the protein CASSPSAGYEQYF.

This clone was seen ten or more times. The chain couples TRBV10-3 to TRBJ2-3; 11 positions agree with TRBD2. The germline V gene has CDR1 ENHRY and CDR2 SYGVKD. The CDR3 covers 16 residues. Unmatched junction bases numbered 12, after V lost 9 bases and J lost 4 bases. The CDR3: CAMATSLAGGPDTQYF. The DNA for the CDR3 is TGTGCCATGGCGACGAGCCTAGCGGGAGGACCAGATACGCAGTATTTT.

Ten or more counts support this clone. CDR3 residues: CASSYSLQDQPQHF. CDR3 coding DNA: TGTGCCAGCAGTTACTCCTTACAGGATCAGCCCCAGCATTTT. This chain links TRBV6-5 with TRBJ1-5; a possible D gene is TRBD1 (5 bases). This CDR3 contains 14 residues. With 0 bases removed from V and 5 bases from J, the gap between germline ends came to 8 bases. Germline V gives CDR1 MNHEY, CDR2 SVGAGI.

This clone was detected ten times or more. This sequence joins TRBV2 and TRBJ1-1; D possibly corresponds to TRBD1 (5 bases). Germline assignment: CDR1 SNHLY and CDR2 FYNNEI. This CDR3 region has 13 residues. The V end was cut by 6 bases, the J end by 6 bases, with 14 bases between. CDR3 sequence reads: CASRGTGGAEAFF. The DNA for the CDR3 is TGTGCCAGCAGAGGTACAGGAGGGGCTGAAGCTTTCTTT.

There are many counts of this clone. The chain is built from TRBV6-6 and TRBJ1-4, with 7 bases fitting TRBD1. CDR3 length: 16 residues. Germline CDR1 reads MNHNY; CDR2 reads SVGAGI (reference sequence). With V trimmed by 7 bases and J by 0 bases, 8 bases remained unmatched. This CDR3 reads CASTQQGIATNEKLFF. The DNA for the CDR3 is TGTGCCAGCACCCAACAGGGGATTGCAACTAATGAAAAACTGTTTTTT.

This clone was counted many times. The CDR3 nucleotides read TGTGCCAGCAGTAACTATTTGAACACTGAAGCTTTCTTT. It translates to CASSNYLNTEAFF. This rearrangement joins TRBV25-1 to TRBJ1-1, with D unresolved. Trimming took off 5 bases at V and 0 bases at J, with 7 bases between the two ends. The CDR3 loop spans 13 amino acids. Germline-derived CDR1 and CDR2 are MGHDK and SYGVNS.

This clone was recorded at least ten times. The V and J genes are TRBV20-1 and TRBJ2-1; no definite D call. V was trimmed by 3 bases and J by 8 bases, leaving 8 bases between them. Germline-derived CDR1 and CDR2 are DFQATT and SNEGSKA (reference sequence). This CDR3 region has 11 residues. The CDR3, as DNA: TGCAGTGCTAGTAATGTGTATGAGCAGTTCTTC. It codes for CSASNVYEQFF.

This clone appeared many times. The genes are TRBV19 and TRBJ1-5, with D uncertain. This CDR3 is built from 12 residues. V was pared by 8 bases and J by 6 bases, with 11 bases between. Germline lookup yields CDR1 LNHDA and CDR2 SQIVND (reference sequence). The CDR3 region has the DNA TGTGCCAGTGGACCGGGGTTTCAGCCCCAGCATTTT. Translation: CASGPGFQPQHF.

This clone was counted ten times or more. The chain links TRBV10-2 to TRBJ1-2; 9 bases fit TRBD1. The CDR3 spans 16 residues. Unmatched junction bases numbered 7, after V lost 3 bases and J lost 2 bases. In germline, CDR1 is WSHSY, CDR2 SAAADI. As DNA, the CDR3 is TGCGCCAGCAGTGACCCAGGGACAGGGCCCAACTATGGCTACACCTTC. Translating it yields CASSDPGTGPNYGYTF.

This clone occurred many times. The chain joins TRBV5-4 to TRBJ2-1; tentatively, D is TRBD1 (6 bases). The CDR3 is 15 residues long. V was shortened by 4 bases and J by 6 bases, with 17 bases between the two germline ends. CDR1 is SGHNT, CDR2 YYREEE, per germline (reference sequence). The CDR3 reads CASSRPGQEGNEQFF. The CDR3 DNA reads TGTGCCAGCAGCCGACCGGGACAAGAGGGCAATGAGCAGTTCTTC.

This clone has ten or more counts. V usage is TRBV19 and J usage is TRBJ1-5; perhaps TRBD1 as D (6 bases). The V gene lost 2 bases and the J gene lost 5 bases, with 13 bases spanning the gap. The germline gives CDR1 LNHDA, CDR2 SQIVND (reference sequence). The CDR3 loop spans 15 amino acids. Here the CDR3 reads CASSIPGQPYQPQHF. The CDR3 nucleotides read TGTGCCAGTAGTATACCCGGACAGCCGTATCAGCCCCAGCATTTT.

This clone was seen repeatedly, ten times or more. The chain carries TRBV5-4 and TRBJ2-1; 14 bases align to TRBD2. V lost 0 bases to trimming and J lost 3 bases; unmatched junction nucleotides: 5. The CDR3 runs to 18 residues. From germline, CDR1 is SGHNT and CDR2 YYREEE (reference sequence). The CDR3 DNA reads TGTGCCAGCAGCTTGGAGACTAGCGGGAGGGCCCTCTACAATGAGCAGTTCTTC. Its translation is CASSLETSGRALYNEQFF.

The table lists this clone with many counts. The chain carries TRBV10-2 and TRBJ2-7; 9 nucleotides match TRBD2. V lost 2 bases and J lost 5; bases outside the gene matches: 7. The CDR3 is made up of 15 amino acids. The germline V gene has CDR1 WSHSY and CDR2 SAAADI. In nucleotides, the CDR3 is TGCGCCAGCAGTGAGCTAGGGACTAGCCTCGACGAGCAGTACTTC. Amino acid sequence: CASSELGTSLDEQYF.

This clone appeared many times. The V and J genes are TRBV5-1 and TRBJ2-1; 12 bases map to TRBD2. The CDR3 extends over 16 amino acids. J gave up 8 bases and V 3 bases, and 9 bases lay outside the gene matches. The germline CDR1 and CDR2 sequences are SGHRS and YFSETQ. The CDR3 sequence is CASSYGLAGPSDEQFF. The CDR3 DNA reads TGCGCCAGCAGCTACGGACTAGCGGGACCCTCCGATGAGCAGTTCTTC.

In this sample, this clone turned up many times. The J gene is TRBJ1-2, the V gene TRBV5-6; D is undetermined. Deletions cut 6 bases from V and 4 bases from J, with 10 bases between. The CDR3 is made up of 12 amino acids. Per germline, CDR1 SGHDT and CDR2 YYEEEE. As DNA, the CDR3 is TGTGCCAGCATGAAGGCGGGCTATGGCTACACCTTC. Protein sequence: CASMKAGYGYTF.

This clone was seen ten or more times. The V and J genes are TRBV28 and TRBJ2-3; 7 bases agree with TRBD1. CDR1 is MDHEN and CDR2 is SYDVKM in the germline V gene. Trimming removed 5 bases from V and 4 bases from J; junction bases left unmatched: 12. The CDR3 is 16 residues long. In DNA, the CDR3 is TGTGCCAGCAGTCTTACAAGGGGGCGTGGCTCAGATACGCAGTATTTT. Translated: CASSLTRGRGSDTQYF.

This clone has at least ten counts. The J gene is TRBJ1-5, the V gene TRBV5-1; tentatively, D is TRBD1 (6 bases). Germline CDR1 reads SGHRS; CDR2 reads YFSETQ. This CDR3 has 17 amino acids. Trimming cost V 10 bases and J 1 base, with 24 bases left between them. CDR3 sequence: CAFMPEDSLKSNQPQHF. In nucleotides, the CDR3 is TGCGCCTTTATGCCGGAGGACAGTTTAAAGAGCAATCAGCCCCAGCATTTT.

The sample holds a few counts of this clone. V is TRBV6-5 and J is TRBJ1-1; D is unclear. Trimming took off 6 bases at V and 1 base at J, with 12 bases between the two ends. This CDR3 comprises 14 residues. Germline loops: CDR1 MNHEY, CDR2 SVGAGI. The CDR3 DNA sequence: TGTGCCAGCAGCCTCCTACGACAGAACACTGAAGCTTTCTTT. Its translation: CASSLLRQNTEAFF.

The CDR3 sequence is CASSFLGEQFF. The CDR3, as DNA: TGTGCCAGCAGTTTCCTCGGTGAGCAGTTCTTC. The V gene is TRBV6-6, the J gene TRBJ2-1, with no clear D. V shed 4 bases and J shed 9 bases, with 7 bases lying between them. Germline V gene data show CDR1 as MNHNY and CDR2 as SVGAGI (reference sequence). CDR3 length equals 11 residues.

This clone appeared many times. J is TRBJ2-1 and V is TRBV7-2; 8 bases are a match to TRBD1. The trim removed 5 bases at V and 4 bases at J, leaving 7 bases unmatched. The CDR3 length is 15 residues. Germline CDR1 reads SGHTA; CDR2 reads FQGNSA. The CDR3 DNA sequence: TGTGCCAGCAGCCTTCCGGGACAGGCTTACAATGAGCAGTTCTTC. This encodes CASSLPGQAYNEQFF.

This clone was found many times. The chain recombines TRBV5-4 with TRBJ2-3; possibly TRBD2 for D (6 bases). Looked up from germline, CDR1 is SGHNT and CDR2 is YYREEE (reference sequence). V dropped 0 bases and J dropped 3 bases, with 8 bases sitting between them. CDR3 length equals 14 residues. The CDR3, as DNA: TGTGCCAGCAGCTTGGGGAGGGTAACAGATACGCAGTATTTT. This translates into CASSLGRVTDTQYF.